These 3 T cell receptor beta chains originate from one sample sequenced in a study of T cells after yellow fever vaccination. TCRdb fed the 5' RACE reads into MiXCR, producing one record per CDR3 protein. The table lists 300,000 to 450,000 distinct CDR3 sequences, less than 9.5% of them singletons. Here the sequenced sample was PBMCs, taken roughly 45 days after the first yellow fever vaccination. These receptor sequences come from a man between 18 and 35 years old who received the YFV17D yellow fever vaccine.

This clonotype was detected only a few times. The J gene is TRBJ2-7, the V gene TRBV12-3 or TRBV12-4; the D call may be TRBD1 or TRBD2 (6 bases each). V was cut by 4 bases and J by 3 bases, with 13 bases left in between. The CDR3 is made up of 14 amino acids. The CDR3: CASSWRGRGYEQYF. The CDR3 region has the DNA TGTGCCAGCAGTTGGCGGGGCAGGGGCTACGAGCAGTACTTC.

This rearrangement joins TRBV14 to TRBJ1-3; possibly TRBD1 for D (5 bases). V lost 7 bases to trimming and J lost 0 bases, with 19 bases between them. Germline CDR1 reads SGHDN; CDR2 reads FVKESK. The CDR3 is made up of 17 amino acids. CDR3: CASIKVPRQPSGNTIYF. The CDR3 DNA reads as TGTGCCAGCATCAAAGTTCCGAGACAGCCCTCTGGAAACACCATATATTTT.

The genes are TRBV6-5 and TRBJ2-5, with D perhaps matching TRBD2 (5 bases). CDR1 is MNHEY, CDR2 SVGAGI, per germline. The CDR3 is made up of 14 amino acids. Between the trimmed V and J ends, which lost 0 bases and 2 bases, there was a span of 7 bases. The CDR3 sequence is CASSYSSGQETQYF. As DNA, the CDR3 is TGTGCCAGCAGTTACTCCAGCGGACAAGAGACCCAGTACTTC.